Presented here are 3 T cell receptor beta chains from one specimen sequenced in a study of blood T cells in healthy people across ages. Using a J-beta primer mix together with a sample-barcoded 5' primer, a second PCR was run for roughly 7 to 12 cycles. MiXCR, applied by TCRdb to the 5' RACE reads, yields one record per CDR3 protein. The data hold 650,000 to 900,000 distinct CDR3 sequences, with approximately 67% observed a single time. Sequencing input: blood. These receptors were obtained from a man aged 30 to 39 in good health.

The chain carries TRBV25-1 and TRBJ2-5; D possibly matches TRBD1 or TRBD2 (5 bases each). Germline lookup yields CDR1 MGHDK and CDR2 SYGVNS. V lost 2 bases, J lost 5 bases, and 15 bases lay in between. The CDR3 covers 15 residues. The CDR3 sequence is CASSEQGAASETQYF. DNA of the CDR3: TGTGCCAGCAGTGAACAGGGAGCGGCCAGCGAGACCCAGTACTTC.

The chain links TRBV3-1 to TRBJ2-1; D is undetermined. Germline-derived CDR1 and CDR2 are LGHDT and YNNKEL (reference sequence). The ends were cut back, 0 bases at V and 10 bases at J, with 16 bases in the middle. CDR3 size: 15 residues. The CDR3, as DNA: TGTGCCAGCAGCCAAGACACCACGGGCGGCCGGGAGCAGTTCTTC. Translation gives CASSQDTTGGREQFF.

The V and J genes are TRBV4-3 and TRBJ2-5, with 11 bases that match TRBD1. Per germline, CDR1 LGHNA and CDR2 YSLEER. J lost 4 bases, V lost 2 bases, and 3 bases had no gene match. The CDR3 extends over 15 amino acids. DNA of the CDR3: TGCGCCAGCAGCCAAACGGACAGGGGGCTAGAGACCCAGTACTTC. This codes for CASSQTDRGLETQYF.